Below are 3 T cell receptor beta chains sequenced from a single sample in a study of T cells in localized non-small cell lung cancer. Libraries were prepared by immunoSEQ multiplex PCR; TCRdb keeps only in-frame clonotypes and omits some of them. The sample records about 40,000 clones, roughly 86% being singletons. The input for sequencing was peripheral blood, taken before any cancer treatment. These receptors were collected from a man aged 40 to 75 with stage I lung adenocarcinoma.

The J gene is TRBJ2-2, the V gene TRBV5-3, with unresolved D. TRBV5-3 belongs to the ORF category, with a function that is uncertain. The V and J ends lost 0 bases and 5 bases respectively, with 5 bases between them. The CDR3 consists of 13 residues. This CDR3 reads CARSLDITGELFF. For the CDR3, the DNA is TGTGCCAGAAGCTTGGACATAACCGGGGAGCTGTTTTTT.

This sequence joins TRBV6-1 and TRBJ1-5; the match to TRBD1 covers 7 bases. CDR1 MNHNS and CDR2 SASEGT come from the germline V gene. The trim removed 2 bases at V and 0 bases at J, leaving 13 bases unmatched. The CDR3 contains 19 residues. The CDR3 nucleotides read TGTGCCAGCAGTGAATCGGAAGGCCGGGACAGATTTAGCAATCAGCCCCAGCATTTT. Translation gives CASSESEGRDRFSNQPQHF.

The chain has TRBV13 and TRBJ2-1; 7 bases are shared with TRBD1. The CDR3 is made up of 15 amino acids. J lost 6 bases, V lost 4 bases, and 9 bases had no gene match. Looked up from germline, CDR1 is PRHDT and CDR2 is FYEKMQ (reference sequence). Here the CDR3 reads CASSSSRQGGNEQFF. CDR3 DNA: TGTGCCAGCAGCTCAAGTAGACAGGGCGGCAATGAGCAGTTCTTC.